This passage covers 14 T cell receptor beta chains from one sample sequenced in a study of tumor-infiltrating lymphocytes in localized non-small cell lung cancer. TCRdb's table, derived via immunoSEQ multiplex PCR, lists solely in-frame clones and lacks some. The sample carries 21,000 or so clones, around 80% recorded once. Source material: lung tumor tissue. All receptors come from a human donor with non-small cell lung cancer.

The V and J genes are TRBV28 and TRBJ2-7; D is possibly TRBD2 (6 bases). In germline, CDR1 is MDHEN, CDR2 SYDVKM. This CDR3 is built from 13 residues. Trimming cost V 9 bases and J 3 bases, with 15 bases left between them. CDR3 bases: TGTGCCAGTGGGGGGACCCTTGGCTACGAGCAGTACTTC. This codes for CASGGTLGYEQYF.

The chain has TRBV7-3 and TRBJ2-1; either TRBD1 or TRBD2 may supply D (5 bases each). The V end was cut by 5 bases, the J end by 10 bases, with 18 bases between. This CDR3 comprises 14 residues. Germline CDR1 and CDR2: SGHTA and FQGTGA. The CDR3 sequence: CASSNGASLQEQFF. The CDR3 region has the DNA TGTGCCAGCAGCAACGGGGCTAGCCTGCAGGAGCAGTTCTTC.

This rearrangement joins TRBV30 to TRBJ2-4; no definite D call. V was trimmed by 0 bases and J by 0 bases, leaving 12 bases between them. The CDR3 loop spans 16 amino acids. The germline gives CDR1 GTSNPN, CDR2 SVGIG (reference sequence). CDR3 coding DNA: TGTGCCTGGAGTGTCCGTGTTACTTTAGCCAAAAACATTCAGTACTTC. Translation: CAWSVRVTLAKNIQYF.

This chain uses TRBV7-9 with TRBJ1-5, with no clear D. The germline V gene encodes CDR1 SEHNR and CDR2 FQNEAQ (reference sequence). This CDR3 region has 15 residues. Trimming cost V 6 bases and J 11 bases, with 23 bases left between them. The DNA of the CDR3 is TGTGCCAGCAGTAAAGGGCAAGCTTCCCTTTCAGCCCAGCATTTT. Translated, it gives CASSKGQASLSAQHF.

This chain joins TRBV7-9 and TRBJ2-5; D uncertain. Germline V gives CDR1 SEHNR, CDR2 FQNEAQ (reference sequence). V was clipped by 2 bases and J by 5 bases, with 12 bases between them. This CDR3 spans 14 amino acids. CDR3 DNA sequence: TGTGCCAGCAGCTTATCTGGTAGTCAGGAGACCCAGTACTTC. Translating gives CASSLSGSQETQYF.

This sequence joins TRBV27 and TRBJ1-2, with 7 nucleotides matching TRBD1. CDR1 and CDR2 from the germline V gene are MNHEY and SMNVEV (reference sequence). The ends lost 5 bases at V and 6 bases at J; junction bases unmatched: 12. This CDR3 comprises 15 residues. CDR3 coding DNA: TGTGCCAGCAGTAGGAGACAGGGTCGGGGGGATGGCTACACCTTC. Its protein is CASSRRQGRGDGYTF.

The rearrangement uses TRBV5-1 and TRBJ2-2; possible D gene TRBD2, 5 bases. Germline CDR1 reads SGHRS; CDR2 reads YFSETQ. V dropped 7 bases and J dropped 3 bases, with 13 bases sitting between them. The CDR3 totals 14 residues. CDR3 DNA sequence: TGCGCCAGCCGCTGGGAGTCAGACACCGGGGAGCTGTTTTTT. Protein: CASRWESDTGELFF. The complete variable domain, with remaining parts taken from reference TRBV5-1 and TRBJ2-2, reads KAGVTQTPRYLIKTRGQQVTLSCSPISGHRSVSWYQQTPGQGLQFLFEYFSETQRNKGNFPGRFSGRQFSNSRSEMNVSTLELGDSALYLCASRWESDTGELFFGEGSRLTVL.

J is TRBJ2-1 and V is TRBV7-9, with 7 bases aligning to TRBD2. The germline gives CDR1 SEHNR, CDR2 FQNEAQ (reference sequence). Trimming cost V 5 bases and J 6 bases; bases outside gene matches: 10. The CDR3 contains 15 residues. CDR3 DNA sequence: TGTGCCAGCAGCCTTGCTTTGGGGACTACCAATGAGCAGTTCTTC. Protein: CASSLALGTTNEQFF. The whole variable domain, filled in from reference TRBV7-9 and TRBJ2-1, reads DTGVSQNPRHKITKRGQNVTFRCDPISEHNRLYWYRQTLGQGPEFLTYFQNEAQLEKSRLLSDRFSAERPKGSFSTLEIQRTEQGDSAMYLCASSLALGTTNEQFFGPGTRLTVL.

The sample holds one count of this clone. CDR3 amino acids: CASTPPGTGSGGELFF. The CDR3 DNA sequence: TGTGCCAGCACTCCCCCCGGGACAGGGAGCGGGGGGGAGCTGTTTTTT. This chain connects TRBV7-9 to TRBJ2-2; 9 bases align to TRBD1. The V gene end was trimmed by 7 bases and the J gene end by 8 bases; junction bases not matched to a gene: 14. CDR1 and CDR2 (germline): SEHNR, FQNEAQ (reference sequence). This CDR3 is built from 16 residues.

The V gene is TRBV30, the J gene TRBJ2-5; D unresolved. This CDR3 is 15 amino acids long. Trimming removed 2 bases from V and 1 base from J, with 14 bases in between. In germline, CDR1 is GTSNPN, CDR2 SVGIG (reference sequence). CDR3 loop: CAWSPLLGRQETQYF. CDR3 nucleotides: TGTGCCTGGAGTCCCCTCCTAGGGCGCCAAGAGACCCAGTACTTC.

The V call is TRBV2, the J call TRBJ2-3; D gene ambiguous. The CDR3 has 13 amino acids. The V and J ends lost 4 bases and 0 bases respectively, with 5 bases between them. Germline V CDR1 and CDR2: SNHLY, FYNNEI. CDR3 in DNA: TGTGCCAGCAGTGCGGATAGCACAGATACGCAGTATTTT. This sequence encodes CASSADSTDTQYF. Full variable domain (rest looked up from reference TRBV2 and TRBJ2-3): EPEVTQTPSHQVTQMGQEVILRCVPISNHLYFYWYRQILGQKVEFLVSFYNNEISEKSEIFDDQFSVERPDGSNFTLKIRSTKLEDSAMYFCASSADSTDTQYFGPGTRLTVL.

V and J are TRBV5-4 and TRBJ2-6; D not resolved. Between the trimmed V and J ends, which lost 1 base and 1 base, there was a span of 12 bases. Germline values: CDR1 SGHNT, CDR2 YYREEE (reference sequence). The CDR3 extends over 17 amino acids. The CDR3 loop reads CASSLYRFGSGANVLTF. In DNA, the CDR3 is TGTGCCAGCAGCTTGTATAGGTTCGGGTCTGGGGCCAACGTCCTGACTTTC.

CDR3 sequence: CSVRQGGVSYEQYF. The CDR3 nucleotides are TGCAGCGTCCGACAGGGTGGAGTCTCCTACGAGCAGTACTTC. V and J are TRBV29-1 and TRBJ2-7; 7 nucleotides match TRBD1. The CDR3 loop spans 14 amino acids. From germline, CDR1 is SQVTM and CDR2 ANQGSEA. V gave up 6 bases and J gave up 0 bases; unmatched junction bases: 8.

This chain connects TRBV4-1 to TRBJ1-2; D is perhaps TRBD1 (5 bases). In germline, CDR1 is MGHRA, CDR2 YSYEKL. CDR3 length equals 18 residues. Trimming took 4 bases from V and 2 from J, leaving 23 bases between them. DNA for the CDR3: TGCGCCAGCAGCCCAGGGTTGGGACTTACCGAGTTCAACTATGGCTACACCTTC. It codes for CASSPGLGLTEFNYGYTF.